This TCR beta chain was sequenced in a study of cytomegalovirus exposure and HLA in healthy donors. This clone has a handful of counts. As yet, its antigen is unknown. The PCR contained 60 Vbeta and 13 Jbeta primers. The repertoire was sequenced with immunoSEQ multiplex PCR; TCRdb's copy has only in-frame clones and lacks some. This sample has 200,000 to 250,000 clones; just under 70% occur once, and the top ten carry approximately 2.5%. Points from the study as a whole: Later analysis placed DRB1 highest and HLA-C lowest in TCR association rates, which differed by HLA locus.

The CDR3 has 16 amino acids. The ends lost 0 bases at V and 3 bases at J; junction bases unmatched: 3. From germline, CDR1 is SGHTA and CDR2 FQGNSA. Sequences were obtained from PBMCs. This rearrangement joins TRBV7-2 to TRBJ2-2; 8 nucleotides align to TRBD1. This sequence was found in a middle-aged man in good health and CMV-seropositive. CDR3 loop: CASSLAPGGYTGELFF. The CDR3 DNA follows: TGTGCCAGCAGCTTAGCTCCAGGGGGCTACACCGGGGAGCTGTTTTTT.